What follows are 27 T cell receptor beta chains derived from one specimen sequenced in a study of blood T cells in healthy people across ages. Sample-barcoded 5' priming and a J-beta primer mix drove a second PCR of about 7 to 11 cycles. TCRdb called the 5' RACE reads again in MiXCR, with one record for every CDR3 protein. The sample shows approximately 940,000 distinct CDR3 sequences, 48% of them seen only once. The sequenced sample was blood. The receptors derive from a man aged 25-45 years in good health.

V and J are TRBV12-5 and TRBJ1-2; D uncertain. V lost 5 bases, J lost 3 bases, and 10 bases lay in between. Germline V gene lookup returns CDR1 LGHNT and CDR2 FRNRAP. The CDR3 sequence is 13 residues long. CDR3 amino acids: CASGVQTDYGYTF. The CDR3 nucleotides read TGTGCTAGTGGTGTGCAGACGGACTATGGCTACACCTTC. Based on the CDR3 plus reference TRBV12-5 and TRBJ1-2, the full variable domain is DARVTQTPRHKVTEMGQEVTMRCQPILGHNTVFWYRQTMMQGLELLAYFRNRAPLDDSGMPKDRFSAEMPDATLATLKIQPSEPRDSAVYFCASGVQTDYGYTFGSGTRLTVV.

For the CDR3, the DNA is TGCGCCAGCAGCTTGGGTTCTCTTTGGAGCTCCTACAATGAGCAGTTCTTC. Encoded protein: CASSLGSLWSSYNEQFF. The chain employs TRBV5-1 and TRBJ2-1, with no clear D. The CDR3 covers 17 residues. CDR1 is SGHRS, CDR2 YFSETQ, per germline. Trimming shortened V by 0 bases and J by 0 bases, and 13 bases separated the two germline ends.

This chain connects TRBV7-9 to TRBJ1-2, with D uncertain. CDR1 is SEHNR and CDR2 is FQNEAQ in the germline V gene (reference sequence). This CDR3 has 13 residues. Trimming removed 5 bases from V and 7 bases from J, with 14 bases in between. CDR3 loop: CASSPLEVLGYTF. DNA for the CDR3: TGTGCCAGCAGCCCACTTGAGGTGCTTGGCTACACCTTC.

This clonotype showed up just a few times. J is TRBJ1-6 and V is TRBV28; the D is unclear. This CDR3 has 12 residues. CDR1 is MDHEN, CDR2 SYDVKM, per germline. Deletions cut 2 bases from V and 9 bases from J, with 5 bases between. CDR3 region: CASSLDRSPLHF. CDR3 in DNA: TGTGCCAGCAGTTTAGATCGTTCACCCCTCCACTTT.

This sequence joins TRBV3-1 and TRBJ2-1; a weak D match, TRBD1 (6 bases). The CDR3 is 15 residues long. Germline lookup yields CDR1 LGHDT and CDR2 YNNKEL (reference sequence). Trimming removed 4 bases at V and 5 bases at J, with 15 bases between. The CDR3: CASSRRQAQDNEQFF. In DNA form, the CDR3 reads TGTGCCAGCAGCCGCCGACAGGCCCAAGACAATGAGCAGTTCTTC.

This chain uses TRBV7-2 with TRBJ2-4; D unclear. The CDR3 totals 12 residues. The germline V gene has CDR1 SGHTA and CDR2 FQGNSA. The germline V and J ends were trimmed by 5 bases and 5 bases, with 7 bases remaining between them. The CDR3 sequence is CASSLLENIQYF. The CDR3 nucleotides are TGTGCCAGCAGCCTCCTGGAAAACATTCAGTACTTC. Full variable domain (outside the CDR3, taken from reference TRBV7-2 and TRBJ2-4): GAGVSQSPSNKVTEKGKDVELRCDPISGHTALYWYRQSLGQGLEFLIYFQGNSAPDKSGLPSDRFSAERTGGSVSTLTIQRTQQEDSAVYLCASSLLENIQYFGAGTRLSVL.

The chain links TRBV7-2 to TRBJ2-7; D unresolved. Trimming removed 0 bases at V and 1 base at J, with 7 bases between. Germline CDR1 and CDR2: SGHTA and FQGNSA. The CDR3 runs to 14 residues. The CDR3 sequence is CASSLASLSYEQYF. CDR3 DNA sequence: TGTGCCAGCAGCTTAGCCAGCTTATCCTACGAGCAGTACTTC.

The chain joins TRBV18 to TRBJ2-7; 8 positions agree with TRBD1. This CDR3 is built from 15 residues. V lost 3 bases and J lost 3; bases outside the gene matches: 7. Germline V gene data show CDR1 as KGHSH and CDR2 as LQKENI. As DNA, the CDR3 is TGTGCCAGCTCACCGGAGGACAGGGTAATCTACGAGCAGTACTTC. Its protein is CASSPEDRVIYEQYF.

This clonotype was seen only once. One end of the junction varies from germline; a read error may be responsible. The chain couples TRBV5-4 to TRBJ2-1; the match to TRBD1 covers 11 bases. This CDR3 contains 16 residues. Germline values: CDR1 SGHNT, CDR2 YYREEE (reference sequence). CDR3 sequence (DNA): TGTGTCAGCAGCCCGGGACAGGGGGGAACCTACAATGAGCAGTTCTTC. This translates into CVSSPGQGGTYNEQFF. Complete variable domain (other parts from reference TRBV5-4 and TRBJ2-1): ETGVTQSPTHLIKTRGQQVTLRCSSQSGHNTVSWYQQALGQGPQFIFQYYREEENGRGNFPPRFSGLQFPNYSSELNVNALELDDSALYLCVSSPGQGGTYNEQFFGPGTRLTVL.

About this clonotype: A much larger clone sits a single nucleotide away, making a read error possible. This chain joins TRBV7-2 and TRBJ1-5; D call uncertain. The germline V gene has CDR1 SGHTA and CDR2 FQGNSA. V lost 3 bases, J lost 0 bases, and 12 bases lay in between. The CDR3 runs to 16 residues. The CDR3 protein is CASSLRRRGSNQPQHF. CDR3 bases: TGTGCCAGCAGCTTGAGGAGGAGAGGTAGCAATCAGCCCCAGCATTTT.

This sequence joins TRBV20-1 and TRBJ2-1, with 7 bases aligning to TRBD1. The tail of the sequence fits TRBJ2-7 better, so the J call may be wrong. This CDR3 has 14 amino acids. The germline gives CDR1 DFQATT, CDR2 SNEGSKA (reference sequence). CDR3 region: CSAPGQEHYNEQYF. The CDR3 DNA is TGCAGTGCTCCAGGACAGGAGCACTACAATGAGCAGTACTTC.

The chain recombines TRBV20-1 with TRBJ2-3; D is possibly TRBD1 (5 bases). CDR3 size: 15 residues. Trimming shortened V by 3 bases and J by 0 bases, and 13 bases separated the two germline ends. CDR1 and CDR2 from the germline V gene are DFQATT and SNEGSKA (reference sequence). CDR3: CSASLTGYSTDTQYF. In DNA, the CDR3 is TGCAGTGCTAGCCTTACAGGCTATAGCACAGATACGCAGTATTTT.

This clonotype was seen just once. CDR3 sequence: CSVEEGVKETYEQYF. The CDR3 region has the DNA TGCAGCGTTGAAGAAGGAGTCAAGGAGACCTACGAGCAGTACTTC. The chain recombines TRBV29-1 with TRBJ2-7; the D is unclear. This CDR3 has 15 residues. Trimming removed 0 bases from V and 2 bases from J, with 14 bases in between. Germline CDR1 reads SQVTM; CDR2 reads ANQGSEA.

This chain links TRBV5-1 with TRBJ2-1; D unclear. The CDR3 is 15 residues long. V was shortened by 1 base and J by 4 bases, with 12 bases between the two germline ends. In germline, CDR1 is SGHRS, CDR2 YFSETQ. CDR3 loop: CASSLYRASYNEQFF. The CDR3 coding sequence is TGCGCCAGCAGCTTGTACAGAGCGTCTTACAATGAGCAGTTCTTC.

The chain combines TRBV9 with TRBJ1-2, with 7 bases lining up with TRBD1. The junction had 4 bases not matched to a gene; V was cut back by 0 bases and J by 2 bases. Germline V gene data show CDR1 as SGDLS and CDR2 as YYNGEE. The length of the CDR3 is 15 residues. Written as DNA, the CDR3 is TGTGCCAGCAGCGTAGACCCGACAGGGAACTATGGCTACACCTTC. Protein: CASSVDPTGNYGYTF.

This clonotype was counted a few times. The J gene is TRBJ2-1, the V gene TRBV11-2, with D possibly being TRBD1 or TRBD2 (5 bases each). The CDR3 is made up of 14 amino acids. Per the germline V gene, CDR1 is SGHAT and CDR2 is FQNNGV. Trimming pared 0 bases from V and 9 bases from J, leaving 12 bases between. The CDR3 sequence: CASSLDGVRGEQFF. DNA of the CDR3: TGTGCCAGCAGCTTAGATGGGGTGAGGGGTGAGCAGTTCTTC.

The CDR3 DNA reads TGTGCCAGCAGTGCATCAGGGGAGGGGAATGAAAAACTGTTTTTT. It is translated as CASSASGEGNEKLFF. This chain connects TRBV6-1 to TRBJ1-4; perhaps TRBD1 as D (6 bases). This CDR3 has 15 amino acids. Germline CDR1 and CDR2: MNHNS and SASEGT. V was shortened by 4 bases and J by 5 bases, with 14 bases between the two germline ends.

DNA of the CDR3: TGCAGCGTTCGCGGCAGGCTCCAAGAGACCCAGTACTTC. It specifies CSVRGRLQETQYF. The chain combines TRBV29-1 with TRBJ2-5, with D unresolved. Germline CDR1 is SQVTM and CDR2 is ANQGSEA. V dropped 5 bases and J dropped 1 base, with 11 bases sitting between them. The CDR3 sequence is 13 residues long.

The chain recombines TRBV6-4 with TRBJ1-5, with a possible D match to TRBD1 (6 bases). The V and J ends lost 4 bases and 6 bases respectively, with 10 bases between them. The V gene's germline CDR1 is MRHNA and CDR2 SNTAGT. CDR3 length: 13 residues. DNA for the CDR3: TGTGCCAGCAGTGGACAGGACATTCAGCCCCAGCATTTT. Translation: CASSGQDIQPQHF.

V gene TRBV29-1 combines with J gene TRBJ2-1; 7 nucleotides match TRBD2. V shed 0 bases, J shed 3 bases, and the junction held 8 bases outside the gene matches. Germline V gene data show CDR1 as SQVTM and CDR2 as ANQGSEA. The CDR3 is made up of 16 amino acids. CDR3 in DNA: TGCAGCGTTGAAGATAGTCTAGCGGATTTCTACAATGAGCAGTTCTTC. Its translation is CSVEDSLADFYNEQFF.

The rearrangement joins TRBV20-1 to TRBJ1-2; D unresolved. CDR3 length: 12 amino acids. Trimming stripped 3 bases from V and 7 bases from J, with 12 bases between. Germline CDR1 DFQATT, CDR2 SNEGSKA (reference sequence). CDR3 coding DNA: TGCAGTGCTAGGGAGGGTATGGGTGGCTACACCTTC. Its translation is CSAREGMGGYTF.

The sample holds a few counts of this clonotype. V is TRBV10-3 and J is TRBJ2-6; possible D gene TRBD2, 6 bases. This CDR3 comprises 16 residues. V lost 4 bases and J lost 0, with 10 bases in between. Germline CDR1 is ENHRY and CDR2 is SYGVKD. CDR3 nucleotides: TGTGCCATCAGTGCCGGGGGAAGCTCTGGGGCCAACGTCCTGACTTTC. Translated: CAISAGGSSGANVLTF.

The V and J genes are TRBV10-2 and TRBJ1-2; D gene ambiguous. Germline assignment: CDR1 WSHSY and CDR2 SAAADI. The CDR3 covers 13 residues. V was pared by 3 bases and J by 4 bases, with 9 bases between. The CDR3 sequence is CASSDLIFYGYTF. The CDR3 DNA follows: TGCGCCAGCAGTGACCTGATATTCTATGGCTACACCTTC.

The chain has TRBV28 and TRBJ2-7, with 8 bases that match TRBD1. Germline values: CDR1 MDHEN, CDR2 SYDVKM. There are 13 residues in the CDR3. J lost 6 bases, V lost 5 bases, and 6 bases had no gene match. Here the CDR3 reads CASSGRTGFEQYF. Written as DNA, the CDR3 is TGTGCCAGCAGTGGCCGGACAGGGTTCGAGCAGTACTTC.

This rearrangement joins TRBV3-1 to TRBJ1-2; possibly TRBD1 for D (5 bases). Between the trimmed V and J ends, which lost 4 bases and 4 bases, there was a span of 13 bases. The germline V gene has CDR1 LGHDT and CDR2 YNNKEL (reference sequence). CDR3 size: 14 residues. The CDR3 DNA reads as TGTGCCAGCAGCCCTGAAGCCGGGACCTATGGCTACACCTTC. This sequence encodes CASSPEAGTYGYTF.

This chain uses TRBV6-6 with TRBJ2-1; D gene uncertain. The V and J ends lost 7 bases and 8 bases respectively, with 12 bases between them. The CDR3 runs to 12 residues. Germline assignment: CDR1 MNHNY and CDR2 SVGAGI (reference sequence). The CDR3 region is CASTQLGDEQFF. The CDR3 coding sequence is TGTGCCAGCACCCAACTGGGTGATGAGCAGTTCTTC.

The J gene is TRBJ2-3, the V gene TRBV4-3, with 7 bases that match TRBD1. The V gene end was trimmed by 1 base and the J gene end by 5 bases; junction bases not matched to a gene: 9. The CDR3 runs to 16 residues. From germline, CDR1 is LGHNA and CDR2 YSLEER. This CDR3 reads CASSQAIARDRDTQYF. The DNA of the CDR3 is TGCGCCAGCAGCCAAGCCATTGCCAGGGACAGAGATACGCAGTATTTT.